This TCR beta chain is drawn from a study of Tregs in tolerant kidney transplant recipients. This table comes from immunoSEQ multiplex PCR, and its TCRdb copy is limited to in-frame clones, with some not included. Altogether 120,000 or so clones are present, around 91% being singletons, with the ten largest covering approximately 0.59%. Thawed PBMCs were FACS-sorted into unstimulated CD4+CD25+CD127- regulatory T cells, CD4+CD25- non-regulatory cells, CD4 and CD8 cells. The origin of this receptor is a human donor in good health. Sequences were obtained from CD4+ T cells from blood.

CDR3 nucleotides: TGTGCCAGCTCTCGCTCGGAGTCTGGGGCCAACGTCCTGACTTTC. Its translation is CASSRSESGANVLTF. The genes are TRBV18 and TRBJ2-6; D gene uncertain. This CDR3 contains 15 residues. Germline CDR1 and CDR2: KGHSH and LQKENI. V dropped 6 bases and J dropped 1 base, with 10 bases sitting between them.